This T cell receptor (beta chain) was sequenced for a study of blood T cell repertoires in COVID-19. Study-wide background: T cells, B-cell-depleted T cells, or PBMCs supplied cDNA or gDNA.

Per germline, CDR1 SNHLY and CDR2 FYNNEI. V gave up 6 bases and J gave up 3 bases, with 14 bases separating them. The CDR3 is made up of 15 amino acids. Authors' data handling: Reference gene primer amplification in the assay estimated nucleated cell counts. The table came from immunoSEQ multiplex PCR; TCRdb's copy has only in-frame clones and leaves some out. V and J calls and clone size come straight from that table; D and trimming were deduced from the DNA. The sample lists 300,000 to 400,000 clones, more than 70% occurring once. The sequencing input was peripheral blood. This chain links TRBV2 with TRBJ2-2; D possibly corresponds to TRBD2 (7 bases). The receptor was isolated from a man aged 25 to 45 with active or convalescent COVID-19. This chain's CDR3 is CASRAAGAYTGELFF. Written as DNA, the CDR3 is TGTGCCAGCAGGGCCGCGGGGGCGTACACCGGGGAGCTGTTTTTT.